These 16 T cell receptor beta chains were sequenced from one sample in a study of shared clonotypes between healthy human individuals. The table came from immunoSEQ multiplex PCR; TCRdb's copy has only in-frame clones and leaves some out. The repertoire holds about 2 million clones, 90% to 95% seen once, with roughly 0.13% in the top ten. The specimen sequenced was naive CD4+ T cells sorted from blood. Noted subset: CD45RA+ positively selected. The receptor set was obtained from a man younger than 35 in good health.

The chain links TRBV7-9 to TRBJ1-1; no firm D call. CDR3 length: 15 residues. Germline CDR1 is SEHNR and CDR2 is FQNEAQ (reference sequence). V shed 5 bases and J shed 1 base, with 14 bases lying between them. This CDR3 is CASSTSGERNTEAFF. The DNA for the CDR3 is TGTGCCAGCAGCACCAGTGGGGAGAGGAACACTGAAGCTTTCTTT. The entire variable domain, with the rest obtained from reference TRBV7-9 and TRBJ1-1, is as follows: DTGVSQNPRHKITKRGQNVTFRCDPISEHNRLYWYRQTLGQGPEFLTYFQNEAQLEKSRLLSDRFSAERPKGSFSTLEIQRTEQGDSAMYLCASSTSGERNTEAFFGQGTRLTVV.

The gene calls are TRBV5-4 and TRBJ1-1; 8 bases match TRBD1. Germline CDR1 reads SGHNT; CDR2 reads YYREEE (reference sequence). With V trimmed by 3 bases and J by 1 base, 5 bases remained unmatched. There are 15 residues in the CDR3. As DNA, the CDR3 is TGTGCCAGCAGCTCGGCCGGGACAGGGAACACTGAAGCTTTCTTT. Translated, it gives CASSSAGTGNTEAFF.

This chain links TRBV25-1 with TRBJ1-2, with D unclear. This CDR3 has 12 residues. Germline V gene sequence: CDR1 MGHDK, CDR2 SYGVNS. V lost 4 bases and J 4 bases, leaving 7 bases between the germline ends. The CDR3 loop reads CASSGWGYGYTF. For the CDR3, the DNA is TGTGCCAGCAGTGGCTGGGGCTATGGCTACACCTTC.

The chain links TRBV5-1 to TRBJ2-3; TRBD2 agrees at 10 bases. Germline-derived CDR1 and CDR2 are SGHRS and YFSETQ. Germline trimming cut 5 bases from V and 7 bases from J; bases unmatched to any gene: 10. The CDR3 is 15 amino acids. Here the CDR3 DNA reads TGCGCCAGCAGTCTGGGAAGCGGGGGGGCAAATACGCAGTATTTT. It encodes CASSLGSGGANTQYF.

The rearrangement links TRBV9 to TRBJ1-2; 8 bases agree with TRBD1. Germline lookup yields CDR1 SGDLS and CDR2 YYNGEE. V shed 0 bases and J 4 bases; nucleotides not matched to a gene: 5. This CDR3 region has 15 residues. CDR3 coding DNA: TGTGCCAGCAGCGTAGGACAGGGGAAGGGCTATGGCTACACCTTC. Amino acids: CASSVGQGKGYGYTF.

Here the CDR3 DNA reads TGTGCCAGCAGCGTAGGGAACCGACAGAGACTTACCCAAGAGACCCAGTACTTC. Protein sequence: CASSVGNRQRLTQETQYF. The chain links TRBV9 to TRBJ2-5; D is perhaps TRBD1 (5 bases). V gave up 0 bases and J gave up 1 base, with 19 bases separating them. The CDR3 extends over 18 amino acids. Looked up from germline, CDR1 is SGDLS and CDR2 is YYNGEE.

This clone was seen once. This rearrangement joins TRBV5-1 to TRBJ1-5; D is undetermined. The germline gives CDR1 SGHRS, CDR2 YFSETQ. CDR3 length: 15 amino acids. V was cut by 0 bases and J by 0 bases, with 7 bases left in between. The CDR3 loop is CASSLGSTSNQPQHF. The CDR3 DNA reads TGCGCCAGCAGCTTGGGGTCGACTAGCAATCAGCCCCAGCATTTT.

J is TRBJ2-7 and V is TRBV19, with D tentatively TRBD1 (6 bases). The ends were cut back, 5 bases at V and 0 bases at J, with 14 bases in the middle. This CDR3 region has 15 residues. Germline assignment: CDR1 LNHDA and CDR2 SQIVND (reference sequence). In DNA form, the CDR3 reads TGTGCCAGTAGTCCCGGGACAATGAGCTCCTACGAGCAGTACTTC. Translated: CASSPGTMSSYEQYF.

J is TRBJ1-6 and V is TRBV27; a possible D gene is TRBD1 (5 bases). From germline, CDR1 is MNHEY and CDR2 SMNVEV (reference sequence). The CDR3 has 19 residues. V gave up 5 bases and J gave up 1 base, with 21 bases separating them. CDR3 sequence reads: CASSPLGVKGGSYNSPLHF. CDR3 DNA: TGTGCCAGCAGTCCGCTAGGGGTTAAGGGCGGGTCCTATAATTCACCCCTCCACTTT.

The V and J genes are TRBV7-2 and TRBJ2-1; TRBD2 matches 8 bases. CDR1 and CDR2 (germline): SGHTA, FQGNSA. The CDR3 sequence is 14 residues long. V lost 6 bases to trimming and J lost 4 bases; unmatched junction nucleotides: 5. CDR3 amino acids: CASRGTSRYNEQFF. For the CDR3, the DNA is TGTGCCAGCAGGGGGACTAGTAGATACAATGAGCAGTTCTTC. The full variable domain, rest sourced from reference TRBV7-2 and TRBJ2-1, is GAGVSQSPSNKVTEKGKDVELRCDPISGHTALYWYRQSLGQGLEFLIYFQGNSAPDKSGLPSDRFSAERTGGSVSTLTIQRTQQEDSAVYLCASRGTSRYNEQFFGPGTRLTVL.

This chain joins TRBV6-5 and TRBJ1-5; D not resolved. The V gene lost 2 bases and the J gene lost 7 bases, with 9 bases spanning the gap. Per germline, CDR1 MNHEY and CDR2 SVGAGI. The CDR3 has 13 residues. In DNA form, the CDR3 reads TGTGCCAGCAGTTACGGGGAGGGACAGCCCCAGCATTTT. This gives the protein CASSYGEGQPQHF.

This chain joins TRBV25-1 and TRBJ2-1, with D possibly matching TRBD2 (5 bases). Per germline, CDR1 MGHDK and CDR2 SYGVNS. V was shortened by 6 bases and J by 6 bases, with 18 bases between the two germline ends. The CDR3 runs 15 residues. The CDR3 sequence is CASRQEEVRGNEQFF. In nucleotides, the CDR3 is TGTGCCAGCAGGCAAGAGGAGGTTCGAGGCAATGAGCAGTTCTTC.

This rearrangement joins TRBV2 to TRBJ2-7; 9 bases align to TRBD1. V lost 6 bases to trimming and J lost 2 bases; unmatched junction nucleotides: 8. CDR3 length equals 15 residues. CDR1 is SNHLY and CDR2 is FYNNEI in the germline V gene. DNA for the CDR3: TGTGCCAGCAGGGGATACAGGGGGCCCACCTACGAGCAGTACTTC. Translating it yields CASRGYRGPTYEQYF.

About this clone itself: At one end, the junction sequence differs from germline, possibly due to a read error. V is TRBV19 and J is TRBJ2-7; 9 bases fit TRBD2. The CDR3 loop spans 14 amino acids. The germline V gene has CDR1 LNHDA and CDR2 SQIVND (reference sequence). The CDR3 region is CASKASGNTYEQYF. The CDR3, as DNA: TGTGCGAGTAAGGCTAGCGGGAATACCTACGAGCAGTACTTC.

The chain has TRBV2 and TRBJ1-6; D gene unclear. The V and J ends lost 7 bases and 7 bases respectively, with 17 bases between them. Germline V lookup: CDR1 SNHLY, CDR2 FYNNEI. This CDR3 contains 15 residues. DNA for the CDR3: TGTGCCAGCATCGTCCGGGGTGGGCCAAATTCACCCCTCCACTTT. Protein product: CASIVRGGPNSPLHF.

Worth noting for this clone: This may come from a read error, since a much larger clone is one base off. The CDR3 DNA follows: TGTGCCAGCAGTGAAGGGAGGGTCAACGAGCCGTACTTC. This codes for CASSEGRVNEPYF. The chain joins TRBV2 to TRBJ2-7; maybe TRBD2 (6 bases). The CDR3 runs to 13 residues. The germline CDR1 and CDR2 sequences are SNHLY and FYNNEI. Looking up the rest from reference TRBV2 and TRBJ2-7 gives the full variable domain: EPEVTQTPSHQVTQMGQEVILRCVPISNHLYFYWYRQILGQKVEFLVSFYNNEISEKSEIFDDQFSVERPDGSNFTLKIRSTKLEDSAMYFCASSEGRVNEPYFGPGTRLTVT.